The clone carrying this T cell receptor beta chain occurred a few times. Compared with germline, one end of the junction differs, possibly owing to a read error. The length of the CDR3 is 11 residues. Per germline, CDR1 SGHAT and CDR2 FQNNGV. The template, approximately 500 ng total RNA, yielded TCR beta cDNA made with a constant-region primer. Modified slightly, ARM-PCR produced TCR beta libraries over three nested multiplex PCR rounds. TRBV1-TRBV30 forward primers and a C-beta reverse primer were used in the first two PCR rounds, which each ran for about 10 cycles. TCRdb used MiXCR to reprocess the multiplex PCR reads, holding one entry per CDR3 protein. Here the sample spans about 200,000 distinct CDR3 sequences, around four fifths being singletons. Co-extracting RNA and DNA was done with 20-30 mg of unsorted bulk tissue as input. The sample belongs to a study of tumor-infiltrating lymphocytes in primary liver carcinoma.

The chain employs TRBV11-2 and TRBJ2-1; maybe TRBD1 (6 bases). The sequence derives from a man aged 35 to 55 with primary liver carcinoma and hepatitis B virus infection. Sequencing was carried out using tumor tissue from primary liver carcinoma. The CDR3 nucleotides are TGTGCCAACAGCTTAGACAGGAGGAAGTTCTTC. It yields the protein CANSLDRRKFF. The whole variable domain, remainder taken from reference TRBV11-2 and TRBJ2-1, is EAGVAQSPRYKIIEKRQSVAFWCNPISGHATLYWYQQILGQGPKLLIQFQNNGVVDDSQLPKDRFSAERLKGVDSTLKIQPAKLEDSAVYLCANSLDRRKFFGPGTRLTVL.